This is a list of T cell receptor beta chains from one sample in a study of T cell repertoires in cytomegalovirus infection. TCRdb analysed the reads with MiXCR anew, one entry per CDR3 protein. Among roughly 230,000 distinct CDR3 sequences listed, approximately 15% were seen once. The sequencing input was CD8+ T cells from PBMCs. These receptors all come from a human donor in good health (CMV status not recorded). Some clones in this sample may be carry-over from other donors' samples. Both conserved end residues are part of each CDR3. The D gene is left open where the match is weak. Clone sizes are given selectively: once, few, many, or a class where the clone is expanded.

cdr3_aa: CASSRLPGTGPGNEQFF
cdr3_nt: TGCGCCAGCAGCCGGTTACCGGGAACAGGTCCAGGTAATGAGCAGTTCTTC
clone_size: many
d_call: NA
v_call: TRBV5-1
j_call: TRBJ2-1

cdr3_aa: CASTQGTSGGVNYNEQFF
cdr3_nt: TGTGCCAGTACCCAGGGGACTAGCGGGGGGGTTAACTACAATGAGCAGTTCTTC
clone_size: NA
d_call: TRBD2
v_call: TRBV19
j_call: TRBJ2-1

cdr3_aa: CASSVAPGGYTF
cdr3_nt: TGTGCCAGCAGTGTCGCGCCTGGAGGCTACACCTTC
clone_size: NA
d_call: NA
v_call: TRBV25-1
j_call: TRBJ1-2

cdr3_aa: CASSKTASSYNEQFF
cdr3_nt: TGTGCCAGCAGCAAGACAGCGAGCTCCTACAATGAGCAGTTCTTC
clone_size: NA
d_call: NA
v_call: TRBV7-3
j_call: TRBJ2-1

cdr3_aa: CSASPWRGGSADTQYF
cdr3_nt: TGCAGTGCTAGCCCTTGGCGGGGGGGGTCGGCAGATACGCAGTATTTT
clone_size: NA
d_call: TRBD2
v_call: TRBV20-1
j_call: TRBJ2-3

cdr3_aa: CATSSTPSDQETQYF
cdr3_nt: TGTGCCACCAGCAGCACACCGTCGGATCAAGAGACCCAGTACTTC
clone_size: few
d_call: NA
v_call: TRBV15
j_call: TRBJ2-5

cdr3_aa: CAISAPTGPGFGELFF
cdr3_nt: TGTGCCATCAGTGCCCCGACGGGACCGGGGTTCGGGGAGCTGTTTTTT
clone_size: NA
d_call: NA
v_call: TRBV10-3
j_call: TRBJ2-2

cdr3_aa: CSAKTRVLSPIEHYEQYF
cdr3_nt: TGCAGTGCCAAGACCCGGGTCTTGTCTCCGATTGAACACTACGAGCAGTACTTC
clone_size: few
d_call: NA
v_call: TRBV20-1
j_call: TRBJ2-7

cdr3_aa: CASSYQYLHEQFF
cdr3_nt: TGTGCCAGCAGTTATCAGTACCTCCATGAGCAGTTCTTC
clone_size: NA
d_call: NA
v_call: TRBV6-5
j_call: TRBJ2-1

cdr3_aa: CASSLETNDRTFF
cdr3_nt: TGCGCCAGCAGCTTAGAAACGAACGACAGGACTTTCTTT
clone_size: few
d_call: NA
v_call: TRBV5-1
j_call: TRBJ1-1

cdr3_aa: CSARSGLATGTEAFF
cdr3_nt: TGCAGTGCTCGTTCCGGCCTGGCAACGGGCACTGAAGCTTTCTTT
clone_size: many
d_call: NA
v_call: TRBV20-1
j_call: TRBJ1-1

cdr3_aa: CASSISAGGSYNEQFF
cdr3_nt: TGTGCCAGTAGTATCTCAGCGGGGGGCTCCTACAATGAGCAGTTCTTC
clone_size: NA
d_call: TRBD2
v_call: TRBV19
j_call: TRBJ2-1

cdr3_aa: CASTGVVGELFF
cdr3_nt: TGTGCCAGCACCGGCGTCGTCGGGGAGCTGTTTTTT
clone_size: NA
d_call: NA
v_call: TRBV2
j_call: TRBJ2-2

cdr3_aa: CSVEGSPSSSYEQYF
cdr3_nt: TGCAGCGTTGAAGGGTCACCCTCGAGCTCCTACGAGCAGTACTTC
clone_size: NA
d_call: NA
v_call: TRBV29-1
j_call: TRBJ2-7

cdr3_aa: CSARALYENNEQFF
cdr3_nt: TGCAGTGCTAGAGCCCTGTACGAAAACAATGAGCAGTTCTTC
clone_size: few
d_call: NA
v_call: TRBV20-1
j_call: TRBJ2-1

cdr3_aa: CASGRPWGGRGAFF
cdr3_nt: TGTGCCAGCGGACGACCTTGGGGGGGGCGCGGGGCTTTCTTT
clone_size: NA
d_call: NA
v_call: TRBV28
j_call: TRBJ1-1

cdr3_aa: CASSLESGGTGELFF
cdr3_nt: TGTGCCAGCAGCTTGGAGAGCGGGGGCACCGGGGAGCTGTTTTTT
clone_size: NA
d_call: TRBD2
v_call: TRBV5-8
j_call: TRBJ2-2

cdr3_aa: CASEQGAFDYGYTF
cdr3_nt: TGTGCCAGCGAACAGGGGGCGTTTGACTATGGCTACACCTTC
clone_size: few
d_call: TRBD1
v_call: TRBV28
j_call: TRBJ1-2

cdr3_aa: CASRTGGSPLHF
cdr3_nt: TGTGCCAGTAGGACTGGCGGTTCACCCCTCCACTTT
clone_size: few
d_call: NA
v_call: TRBV19
j_call: TRBJ1-6

cdr3_aa: CASRAEGGLNTEAFF
cdr3_nt: TGCGCCAGCAGGGCGGAAGGGGGGCTGAACACTGAAGCTTTCTTT
clone_size: many
d_call: NA
v_call: TRBV4-1
j_call: TRBJ1-1

cdr3_aa: CASSSAGTGIDQPQHF
cdr3_nt: TGTGCCAGCAGTTCGGCCGGGACAGGGATTGATCAGCCCCAGCATTTT
clone_size: many
d_call: TRBD1
v_call: TRBV28
j_call: TRBJ1-5

cdr3_aa: CAISDILGRGSDTGELFF
cdr3_nt: TGTGCCATCAGTGACATTTTGGGCAGGGGAAGTGACACCGGGGAGCTGTTTTTT
clone_size: NA
d_call: NA
v_call: TRBV10-3
j_call: TRBJ2-2

cdr3_aa: CASSSPGNSYNEQFF
cdr3_nt: TGTGCCAGCAGCTCCCCGGGAAACTCCTACAATGAGCAGTTCTTC
clone_size: few
d_call: NA
v_call: TRBV7-3
j_call: TRBJ2-1

cdr3_aa: CASSFGTHGYEQYF
cdr3_nt: TGTGCCAGCAGCTTCGGGACACACGGCTACGAGCAGTACTTC
clone_size: few
d_call: NA
v_call: TRBV7-9
j_call: TRBJ2-7

cdr3_aa: CASSLVDSSAFF
cdr3_nt: TGTGCCAGCAGCTTGGTGGACAGCTCAGCTTTCTTT
clone_size: NA
d_call: NA
v_call: TRBV5-6
j_call: TRBJ1-1

cdr3_aa: CASSRRASGRELFF
cdr3_nt: TGTGCCAGCAGCCGCCGGGCGTCAGGGCGGGAGCTGTTTTTT
clone_size: few
d_call: NA
v_call: TRBV7-9
j_call: TRBJ2-2

cdr3_aa: CASSALTYEQYF
cdr3_nt: TGTGCCAGCAGTGCTCTTACCTACGAGCAGTACTTC
clone_size: few
d_call: NA
v_call: TRBV28
j_call: TRBJ2-7

cdr3_aa: CASRAGPVAEAFF
cdr3_nt: TGTGCCAGTAGAGCAGGGCCGGTGGCTGAAGCTTTCTTT
clone_size: NA
d_call: NA
v_call: TRBV19
j_call: TRBJ1-1

cdr3_aa: CASSDGIGSYNEQFF
cdr3_nt: TGTGCCAGCAGTGACGGGATAGGCTCCTACAATGAGCAGTTCTTC
clone_size: NA
d_call: NA
v_call: TRBV2
j_call: TRBJ2-1